The clone carrying this T cell receptor beta chain was detected only a few times. Its specificity is not known. RNA was extracted from bulk tissue without any cell sorting. More than 3 cm separated this lung sample from the edge of the tumor. Between August and November 2014, newly diagnosed, chemotherapy-naive lung cancer patients underwent thoracic surgery in China. V gave up 4 bases and J gave up 0 bases, with 15 bases separating them. The CDR3 length is 16 residues. In germline, CDR1 is SGHRS, CDR2 YFSETQ. This specimen belongs to a study of tumor and adjacent non-tumor tissue in lung cancer. Study background: Some 3.9 million productive TCRbeta reads were obtained per sample on average.

General study points: Normal lung showed higher cumulative top 100 clone frequency than tumor.

TCRbeta libraries were built with three rounds of nested PCR, modified from ARM-PCR. Each CDR3 protein gets one entry after TCRdb re-called the multiplex PCR reads with MiXCR. The table shows approximately 120,000 distinct CDR3 sequences, with roughly two thirds occurring only once. This clonotype was obtained from a man aged 55 to 70 with non-small cell lung cancer. The rearrangement uses TRBV5-1 and TRBJ2-3; no definite D call. The material sequenced was distant non-tumor lung tissue. CDR3 sequence (DNA): TGCGCCAGCAGCCCCTTAGGGATTACTAGCACAGATACGCAGTATTTT. Translating it yields CASSPLGITSTDTQYF.